One sample yielded the 22 T cell receptor beta chains listed below, sequenced in a study of cytomegalovirus exposure and HLA in healthy donors. Method: immunoSEQ multiplex PCR; TCRdb's copy keeps in-frame clones and lacks some. The data show tens of thousands of clones, with just under 95% seen just once and roughly 1.4% held by the top ten. The sequencing input was PBMCs. The source is a man aged 18 to 30 in good health and CMV-seropositive.

This clone was counted a single time. The rearrangement joins TRBV28 to TRBJ2-7; no definite D call. Trimming left V 7 bases short and J 3 bases short, with 7 bases between. This CDR3 spans 11 amino acids. Germline V gene sequence: CDR1 MDHEN, CDR2 SYDVKM. The CDR3 loop reads CASTLHYEQYF. The CDR3 region has the DNA TGTGCCAGCACGTTACACTACGAGCAGTACTTC.

This chain links TRBV5-6 with TRBJ2-5, with TRBD1 identical over 10 bases. The CDR3 has 16 amino acids. V shed 3 bases and J 0 bases; nucleotides not matched to a gene: 5. Germline CDR1 and CDR2: SGHDT and YYEEEE. The CDR3 coding sequence is TGTGCCAGCAGCTCTAGGACAGGGGGATACCAAGAGACCCAGTACTTC. Translated, it gives CASSSRTGGYQETQYF.

The V and J genes are TRBV7-8 and TRBJ2-7; D ambiguous. The V end lost 4 bases, the J end lost 3 bases, and 16 bases lay between the germline ends. Germline-derived CDR1 and CDR2 are SGHVS and FQNEAQ. This CDR3 has 15 amino acids. The CDR3 region has the DNA TGTGCCAGCAGCTCCCAAGACGCGGTTTACTACGAGCAGTACTTC. This translates into CASSSQDAVYYEQYF.

The gene calls are TRBV7-6 and TRBJ2-7; 8 bases are shared with TRBD1. The length of the CDR3 is 12 residues. CDR1 and CDR2 (germline): SGHVS, FNYEAQ. J was trimmed by 7 bases and V by 5 bases; bases with no gene match: 4. This chain's CDR3 is CASSDRDREQYF. The CDR3 nucleotides are TGTGCCAGCAGCGACCGGGACAGGGAGCAGTACTTC.

This clone was counted a single time. A read error may produce the germline difference seen at one junction end. This chain connects TRBV6-5 to TRBJ2-7; TRBD2 aligns across 8 bases. Per germline, CDR1 MNHEY and CDR2 SVGAGI. The CDR3 has 15 amino acids. The CDR3 region has the DNA TGTGCCAGCAGTGACTCTGCCGGGGGGGTTGGCGAGCAGTACTTC. Its translation is CASSDSAGGVGEQYF.

J is TRBJ2-2 and V is TRBV28; 8 bases are shared with TRBD2. Germline trimming cut 5 bases from V and 3 bases from J; bases unmatched to any gene: 11. Looked up from germline, CDR1 is MDHEN and CDR2 is SYDVKM. The CDR3 runs 17 residues. CDR3 sequence: CASSGGPREAYTGELFF. CDR3 coding DNA: TGTGCCAGCAGTGGGGGTCCGCGGGAGGCCTACACCGGGGAGCTGTTTTTT.

The V call is TRBV4-1, the J call TRBJ1-3, with unresolved D. Germline assignment: CDR1 MGHRA and CDR2 YSYEKL. The CDR3 runs 15 residues. Trimming left V 0 bases short and J 0 bases short, with 6 bases between. The CDR3 spells CASSQDTASGNTIYF. CDR3 DNA sequence: TGCGCCAGCAGCCAAGATACAGCCTCTGGAAACACCATATATTTT.

This chain links TRBV27 with TRBJ1-4, with a possible D match to TRBD1 (6 bases). Deletions cut 5 bases from V and 3 bases from J, with 13 bases between. CDR3 length: 15 amino acids. Germline CDR1 is MNHEY and CDR2 is SMNVEV (reference sequence). The DNA for the CDR3 is TGTGCCAGCAGTAGGGGAGGGGGTTCTAATGAAAAACTGTTTTTT. It codes for CASSRGGGSNEKLFF.

This chain uses TRBV2 with TRBJ2-5, with TRBD2 identical over 16 bases. The CDR3 runs 17 residues. V trimming: 6 bases; J trimming: 1 base; junction bases outside the gene matches: 5. Per the germline V gene, CDR1 is SNHLY and CDR2 is FYNNEI. The CDR3 DNA reads as TGTGCCAGCAGACCCGGGACTAGCGGGGGGGCCCAAGAGACCCAGTACTTC. Protein product: CASRPGTSGGAQETQYF.

The chain joins TRBV5-1 to TRBJ1-1; possible D gene TRBD1, 5 bases. The CDR3 has 13 amino acids. The V end was cut by 4 bases, the J end by 0 bases, with 7 bases between. The germline CDR1 and CDR2 sequences are SGHRS and YFSETQ. This CDR3 is CASSTGVNTEAFF. The CDR3 nucleotides read TGCGCCAGCAGCACAGGAGTGAACACTGAAGCTTTCTTT.

This clone was seen more than once but under ten times. The chain carries TRBV27 and TRBJ2-7, with 8 bases lining up with TRBD1. Germline loops: CDR1 MNHEY, CDR2 SMNVEV (reference sequence). V shed 5 bases and J 5 bases; nucleotides not matched to a gene: 8. CDR3 size: 14 residues. The CDR3 spells CASSARTGRHEQYF. DNA of the CDR3: TGTGCCAGCAGTGCCCGGACAGGGAGGCACGAGCAGTACTTC.

The chain uses TRBV2 and TRBJ1-1; D is unclear. CDR3 size: 12 residues. CDR1 SNHLY and CDR2 FYNNEI come from the germline V gene. The V gene lost 6 bases and the J gene lost 12 bases, with 17 bases spanning the gap. In nucleotides, the CDR3 is TGTGCCAGCAGGCGACTATTATCCCATTCTTTCTTT. Translation: CASRRLLSHSFF.

This chain joins TRBV6-5 and TRBJ1-2, with 7 bases fitting TRBD1. This CDR3 region has 13 residues. J gave up 8 bases and V 5 bases, and 8 bases lay outside the gene matches. The germline gives CDR1 MNHEY, CDR2 SVGAGI. This CDR3 is CASSRDRDNGYTF. The CDR3 coding sequence is TGTGCCAGCAGTCGTGACAGGGATAACGGCTACACCTTC.

The genes are TRBV7-2 and TRBJ2-2; D is undetermined. Germline CDR1 SGHTA, CDR2 FQGNSA. CDR3 length: 13 amino acids. V was trimmed by 5 bases and J by 5 bases, leaving 9 bases between them. The CDR3 DNA reads TGTGCCAGCAGCCCGCGTACGACCGGGGAGCTGTTTTTT. Translated: CASSPRTTGELFF.

The chain recombines TRBV7-6 with TRBJ2-7; possible D gene TRBD1, 5 bases. The CDR3 has 13 residues. Trimming removed 5 bases from V and 5 bases from J, with 13 bases in between. Germline loops: CDR1 SGHVS, CDR2 FNYEAQ. This chain's CDR3 is CASSTGRKDEQYF. CDR3 DNA: TGTGCCAGCAGCACAGGAAGGAAGGACGAGCAGTACTTC.

This sequence joins TRBV28 and TRBJ2-7; no clear D. Germline values: CDR1 MDHEN, CDR2 SYDVKM. V lost 8 bases and J 2 bases, leaving 4 bases between the germline ends. CDR3 length: 10 residues. CDR3 bases: TGTGCCAGCTCCGCCTACGAGCAGTACTTC. Amino acids: CASSAYEQYF.

The chain couples TRBV28 to TRBJ2-1; D possibly corresponds to TRBD2 (5 bases). In germline, CDR1 is MDHEN, CDR2 SYDVKM. The V and J ends lost 6 bases and 7 bases respectively, with 22 bases between them. The CDR3 is made up of 16 amino acids. DNA for the CDR3: TGTGCCAGCAGCTCGACGGGGTACCGACTGGGGAATGAGCAGTTCTTC. As protein: CASSSTGYRLGNEQFF.

Only one count was recorded for this clone. This sequence joins TRBV6-1 and TRBJ1-4, with 9 bases matching TRBD1. J was trimmed by 7 bases and V by 1 base; bases with no gene match: 4. The CDR3 spans 15 residues. Germline V gene sequence: CDR1 MNHNS, CDR2 SASEGT. This CDR3 is CASSEGGQGGEKLFF. The CDR3 DNA follows: TGTGCCAGCAGTGAAGGGGGACAGGGTGGTGAAAAACTGTTTTTT.

V is TRBV1 and J is TRBJ2-1; the D segment call TRBD2 is taken from the table without a DNA check. TRBV1 represents a pseudogene. This CDR3 is built from 16 residues. CDR3 region: CTSSQDVELSYNEQFF. The DNA of the CDR3 is TGCACCAGCAGCCAAGATGTCGAGCTGTCCTACAATGAGCAGTTCTTC.

The chain is built from TRBV15 and TRBJ2-3; D is possibly TRBD2 (5 bases). The CDR3 runs to 16 residues. From germline, CDR1 is LNHNV and CDR2 YYDKDF (reference sequence). The V gene lost 0 bases and the J gene lost 2 bases, with 12 bases spanning the gap. The DNA for the CDR3 is TGTGCCACCAGCAGAGACCTAGGACTTACCACAGATACGCAGTATTTT. As protein: CATSRDLGLTTDTQYF. The full variable domain, its missing parts supplied by reference TRBV15 and TRBJ2-3, is DAMVIQNPRYQVTQFGKPVTLSCSQTLNHNVMYWYQQKSSQAPKLLFHYYDKDFNNEADTPDNFQSRRPNTSFCFLDIRSPGLGDTAMYLCATSRDLGLTTDTQYFGPGTRLTVL.

The chain carries TRBV5-1 and TRBJ1-3, with 11 bases fitting TRBD1. The CDR3 is 18 residues long. Germline V gene lookup returns CDR1 SGHRS and CDR2 YFSETQ. The V segment lost 4 bases and the J segment 0 bases; nucleotides outside the gene matches: 9. The CDR3 nucleotides are TGCGCCAGCAGCAGAGGACAGGGGGCATCCGTCTCTGGAAACACCATATATTTT. Translated: CASSRGQGASVSGNTIYF.

V gene TRBV13 combines with J gene TRBJ1-3; D uncertain. Germline V CDR1 and CDR2: PRHDT, FYEKMQ (reference sequence). This CDR3 spans 14 amino acids. V was pared by 5 bases and J by 0 bases, with 8 bases between. The CDR3 nucleotides are TGTGCCAGCAGCGGGCAGAGCTCTGGAAACACCATATATTTT. Translation gives CASSGQSSGNTIYF.